Shown below are 23 T cell receptor beta chains from a single sample sequenced in a study of cytomegalovirus exposure and HLA in healthy donors. The PCR used 60 Vbeta and 13 Jbeta primers. The table came from immunoSEQ multiplex PCR; TCRdb's copy has only in-frame clones and leaves some out. The sample has about 140,000 clones; under 80% are singletons. Material for sequencing was PBMCs. The source is a male donor in good health and CMV-seronegative.

The chain uses TRBV15 and TRBJ1-2; D gene uncertain. The CDR3 contains 14 residues. The V gene lost 6 bases and the J gene lost 2 bases, with 13 bases spanning the gap. From germline, CDR1 is LNHNV and CDR2 YYDKDF (reference sequence). The CDR3 loop reads CATRWSHQNYGYTF. Here the CDR3 DNA reads TGTGCCACCAGGTGGAGCCATCAAAACTATGGCTACACCTTC.

CDR3 DNA sequence: TGTGCCAGTAGTATTTGGCGGGAGGGCAATCAGCCCCAGCATTTT. It yields the protein CASSIWREGNQPQHF. This chain joins TRBV19 and TRBJ1-5, with D hard to call. With 3 bases removed from V and 2 bases from J, the gap between germline ends came to 11 bases. The CDR3 is 15 residues long. Germline lookup yields CDR1 LNHDA and CDR2 SQIVND (reference sequence).

This clone appeared a single time. CDR3 DNA: TGCGCCAGCAGTGACCCGGGCGGAGGGGCAGATACGCAGTATTTT. This gives the protein CASSDPGGGADTQYF. The chain uses TRBV10-1 and TRBJ2-3, with D perhaps matching TRBD2 (6 bases). This CDR3 contains 15 residues. Deletions cut 3 bases from V and 4 bases from J, with 14 bases between. Per the germline V gene, CDR1 is WNHNN and CDR2 is SYGVQD (reference sequence).

The genes are TRBV10-3 and TRBJ2-3; TRBD2 matches 9 bases. V lost 10 bases and J lost 0; bases outside the gene matches: 5. This CDR3 is 14 amino acids long. The germline V gene encodes CDR1 ENHRY and CDR2 SYGVKD. CDR3 bases: TGTGCCACGCGAGCGGGGGGCAGCACAGATACGCAGTATTTT. Translated: CATRAGGSTDTQYF.

V gene TRBV5-6 combines with J gene TRBJ1-5, with D perhaps TRBD1 (6 bases). The V and J ends lost 6 bases and 5 bases respectively, with 12 bases between them. Per germline, CDR1 SGHDT and CDR2 YYEEEE. This CDR3 region has 13 residues. The CDR3 region has the DNA TGTGCCAGCACCCTAGGGGGTGATCAGCCCCAGCATTTT. Its protein product is CASTLGGDQPQHF. Supplemented by reference TRBV5-6 and TRBJ1-5, the full variable domain reads DAGVTQSPTHLIKTRGQQVTLRCSPKSGHDTVSWYQQALGQGPQFIFQYYEEEERQRGNFPDRFSGHQFPNYSSELNVNALLLGDSALYLCASTLGGDQPQHFGDGTRLSIL.

V usage is TRBV5-1 and J usage is TRBJ1-3, with no clear D. Trimming removed 5 bases from V and 0 bases from J, with 12 bases in between. Germline lookup yields CDR1 SGHRS and CDR2 YFSETQ. The CDR3 consists of 15 residues. CDR3 residues: CASRPTGSSGNTIYF. Written as DNA, the CDR3 is TGCGCCAGCAGACCCACCGGGAGCTCTGGAAACACCATATATTTT.

The table lists this clone with a few counts. The J gene is TRBJ2-2, the V gene TRBV15; D is unresolved. CDR3 length equals 16 residues. Germline assignment: CDR1 LNHNV and CDR2 YYDKDF (reference sequence). Trimming pared 4 bases from V and 1 base from J, leaving 13 bases between. The CDR3 nucleotides read TGTGCCACCAGCACAAGACTGAAGGTGAACACCGGGGAGCTGTTTTTT. Translated: CATSTRLKVNTGELFF.

The chain recombines TRBV25-1 with TRBJ2-5, with 8 bases identical to TRBD1. Matching the DNA end better, TRBJ2-7 makes the J call doubtful. Germline V CDR1 and CDR2: MGHDK, SYGVNS. This CDR3 spans 13 amino acids. CDR3 in DNA: TGTGCCAGCAACCAGGGGGCGGCATACGAGCAGTACTTC. This sequence encodes CASNQGAAYEQYF.

The chain carries TRBV6-6 and TRBJ2-7; TRBD1 agrees at 11 bases. The CDR3 totals 15 residues. With V trimmed by 6 bases and J by 6 bases, 10 bases remained unmatched. The V gene's germline CDR1 is MNHNY and CDR2 SVGAGI (reference sequence). The CDR3 region is CASRPRWDRGGEQYF. The DNA of the CDR3 is TGTGCCAGCAGGCCCCGATGGGACAGGGGGGGCGAGCAGTACTTC.

This clone showed up just once. The chain is built from TRBV19 and TRBJ2-6; D remains unclear. This CDR3 has 15 amino acids. CDR1 and CDR2 (germline): LNHDA, SQIVND (reference sequence). V was clipped by 5 bases and J by 5 bases, with 13 bases between them. CDR3 sequence (DNA): TGTGCCAGTAGTGAAACTCGCGCATGGGCCAACGTCCTGACTTTC. Protein: CASSETRAWANVLTF.

The chain links TRBV7-6 to TRBJ2-1; 7 nucleotides line up with TRBD1. The CDR3 contains 12 residues. V shed 5 bases, J shed 15 bases, and the junction held 10 bases outside the gene matches. The germline gives CDR1 SGHVS, CDR2 FNYEAQ. The CDR3 nucleotides read TGTGCCAGCAGCGCAAGGACAGGCACGTCGTTCTTC. This sequence encodes CASSARTGTSFF.

This sequence joins TRBV12-5 and TRBJ1-6; D unclear. The CDR3 loop spans 13 amino acids. Per the germline V gene, CDR1 is LGHNT and CDR2 is FRNRAP. Trimming took 4 bases from V and 5 from J, leaving 6 bases between them. CDR3 nucleotide sequence: TGTGCTAGTGGTTACAGTAATAATTCACCCCTCCACTTT. As protein: CASGYSNNSPLHF.

As for this clone: This sample also contains other DNA sequences that code for the same CDR3. This chain connects TRBV5-4 to TRBJ2-7, with TRBD2 matching 9 bases. The CDR3 is 13 amino acids. Germline V lookup: CDR1 SGHNT, CDR2 YYREEE (reference sequence). V was clipped by 4 bases and J by 4 bases; unmatched bases: 3. The CDR3 DNA follows: TGTGCCAGCAGCAGCGGGGGGCTATACGAGCAGTACTTC. It translates to CASSSGGLYEQYF.

The chain combines TRBV6-5 with TRBJ1-1; 8 bases are shared with TRBD1. The CDR3 is 13 amino acids. Unmatched junction bases numbered 5, after V lost 8 bases and J lost 3 bases. Germline V gene data show CDR1 as MNHEY and CDR2 as SVGAGI. The DNA of the CDR3 is TGTGCCAGCTTCAGGGGGCGGCACACTGAAGCTTTCTTT. Translated, it gives CASFRGRHTEAFF.

The CDR3 spells CASSQVTSGGSDTQYF. The DNA of the CDR3 is TGCGCCAGCAGCCAGGTCACTAGCGGGGGGTCAGATACGCAGTATTTT. The rearrangement joins TRBV4-1 to TRBJ2-3, with 12 bases fitting TRBD2. CDR1 is MGHRA and CDR2 is YSYEKL in the germline V gene. Germline trimming cut 3 bases from V and 4 bases from J; bases unmatched to any gene: 5. CDR3 length: 16 residues.

The J gene is TRBJ2-7, the V gene TRBV4-1; tentatively, D is TRBD1 (5 bases). V was cut by 1 base and J by 2 bases, with 12 bases left in between. CDR1 and CDR2 (germline): MGHRA, YSYEKL. This CDR3 is 15 amino acids long. CDR3 DNA: TGCGCCAGCAGCCAAGTTTTGACAGATACCTACGAGCAGTACTTC. Translation: CASSQVLTDTYEQYF.

The chain links TRBV12-5 to TRBJ2-7; 16 nucleotides agree with TRBD2. Per the germline V gene, CDR1 is LGHNT and CDR2 is FRNRAP. The CDR3 has 15 residues. After removal of 4 bases from V and 4 bases from J, the junction contained 1 base not matched to a gene. The CDR3 sequence: CASGSGLAGGYEQYF. The CDR3 DNA reads TGTGCTAGTGGTTCGGGACTAGCGGGAGGGTACGAGCAGTACTTC.

This chain joins TRBV6-1 and TRBJ1-5, with D possibly matching TRBD1 (6 bases). Germline assignment: CDR1 MNHNS and CDR2 SASEGT. V was cut by 0 bases and J by 3 bases, with 12 bases left in between. This CDR3 is built from 16 residues. This CDR3 is CASSEAGGQNNQPQHF. The CDR3 coding sequence is TGTGCCAGCAGTGAAGCCGGAGGACAGAACAATCAGCCCCAGCATTTT.

The V gene is TRBV7-8, the J gene TRBJ1-3; TRBD1 might be the D (5 bases). The CDR3 consists of 14 residues. V was shortened by 5 bases and J by 4 bases, with 12 bases between the two germline ends. Germline loops: CDR1 SGHVS, CDR2 FQNEAQ. The CDR3 DNA reads TGTGCCAGCAGCCGTGAAGGGGTCGGAAACACCATATATTTT. This translates into CASSREGVGNTIYF.

This clone has just one count. V usage is TRBV16 and J usage is TRBJ2-7; D unresolved. Trimming took 1 base from V and 3 from J, leaving 4 bases between them. This CDR3 spans 12 amino acids. Germline loops: CDR1 KGHSY, CDR2 FQNENV. CDR3 bases: TGTGCCAGCAGCCAATTCTACTACGAGCAGTACTTC. It is translated as CASSQFYYEQYF.

The V and J genes are TRBV2 and TRBJ2-1, with 12 bases lining up with TRBD2. The CDR3 runs to 17 residues. The J segment lost 2 bases and the V segment lost 2 bases, leaving 4 bases of the junction unmatched. Per germline, CDR1 SNHLY and CDR2 FYNNEI. The DNA for the CDR3 is TGTGCCAGCAGTGAACTGAGACTAGCGGGAGCCTACAATGAGCAGTTCTTC. This encodes CASSELRLAGAYNEQFF.

This clone was observed once. The rearrangement joins TRBV7-8 to TRBJ1-1; D call uncertain. Per germline, CDR1 SGHVS and CDR2 FQNEAQ. Deletions cut 2 bases from V and 6 bases from J, with 7 bases between. This CDR3 comprises 12 residues. The CDR3, as DNA: TGTGCCAGCAGCTTATCTCTCGCTGAAGCTTTCTTT. It encodes CASSLSLAEAFF.

The chain recombines TRBV5-1 with TRBJ2-2; TRBD2 matches at 9 bases. The CDR3 extends over 17 amino acids. CDR1 SGHRS and CDR2 YFSETQ come from the germline V gene. J was trimmed by 0 bases and V by 2 bases; bases with no gene match: 5. Written as DNA, the CDR3 is TGCGCCAGCAGCTTCAACCCTAGCGGGGCGAACACCGGGGAGCTGTTTTTT. It is translated as CASSFNPSGANTGELFF.